These T cell receptor beta chains were read from a single sample in a study of OX40 agonist ivuxolimab in advanced cancers. Produced via immunoSEQ multiplex PCR; TCRdb's table is partial and in-frame only. The repertoire has tens of thousands of clones, approximately 80% of them found once; the top ten carry roughly 4.5%. The specimen was CD4+ or CD8+ T cells sorted from blood, collected in a trial of the OX40 agonist ivuxolimab. The receptors shown here come from an adult with an advanced solid tumor such as melanoma, head and neck, liver or kidney cancer. Each CDR3 is given with its conserved first and last residue. Fields, in order: D gene, clone size, V gene, J gene, CDR3 protein, CDR3 DNA. A D gene is named only where the DNA matches it firmly. Not every row has a clone size; where given, it reads once, few, many or a size class.

TRBD1	NA	TRBV5-1	TRBJ1-2	CASSKDRDSNYGYTF	TGCGCCAGCAGCAAGGACAGGGACTCTAACTATGGCTACACCTTC
TRBD2	NA	TRBV5-1	TRBJ2-2	CASSLGGSPNTGELFF	TGCGCCAGCAGCTTGGGCGGGAGCCCGAACACCGGGGAGCTGTTTTTT
TRBD2	NA	TRBV5-1	TRBJ2-3	CASSLGGLLAGVTDTQYF	TGCGCCAGCAGCTTGGGAGGCCTTCTAGCGGGAGTCACAGATACGCAGTATTTT
TRBD2	NA	TRBV7-9	TRBJ2-3	CASSFSNTGTSGTDTQYF	TGTGCCAGCAGCTTCTCAAACACCGGGACTAGCGGCACAGATACGCAGTATTTT
NA	NA	TRBV15	TRBJ1-1	CATSRDRDTEAFF	TGTGCCACCAGCAGAGACAGGGACACTGAAGCTTTCTTT
NA	NA	TRBV28	TRBJ2-2	CASSLIEGFAGELFF	TGTGCCAGCAGTTTAATAGAGGGGTTCGCCGGGGAGCTGTTTTTT
NA	once	TRBV21-1	TRBJ2-3	CASSKGGADTQYF	TGTGCCAGCAGCAAAGGCGGGGCAGATACGCAGTATTTT
NA	NA	TRBV21-1	TRBJ1-1	CPRWVKMNTEAFF	TGTCCCAGATGGGTGAAGATGAACACTGAAGCTTTCTTT
NA	NA	TRBV7-2	TRBJ2-5	CASSFQGGQETQYF	TGTGCCAGCAGCTTTCAGGGGGGGCAAGAGACCCAGTACTTC
TRBD1	NA	TRBV4-3	TRBJ1-6	CASSRGQGLNNSPLHF	TGCGCCAGCAGCCGGGGACAGGGGTTGAATAATTCACCCCTCCACTTT
TRBD2	NA	TRBV2	TRBJ2-7	CASSRLAGSYEQYF	TGTGCCAGCAGTCGGCTAGCGGGATCCTACGAGCAGTACTTC
NA	few	TRBV19	TRBJ1-5	CASSRAESNQPQHF	TGTGCCAGTAGTCGGGCAGAGAGCAATCAGCCCCAGCATTTT
NA	NA	TRBV18	TRBJ1-6	CASSPEYNSPLHF	TGTGCCAGCTCACCCGAGTATAATTCACCCCTCCACTTT
NA	few	TRBV19	TRBJ1-4	CASSSRGGVTNEKLFF	TGTGCCAGTAGCTCACGTGGTGGCGTAACTAATGAAAAACTGTTTTTT
TRBD1	NA	TRBV11-2	TRBJ2-7	CASSLDFGDSSYEQYF	TGTGCCAGCAGCTTAGATTTCGGGGACAGTTCCTACGAGCAGTACTTC
TRBD1	once	TRBV19	TRBJ2-5	CASSPGQGGQETQYF	TGTGCCAGTAGTCCGGGACAGGGGGGGCAAGAGACCCAGTACTTC
NA	NA	TRBV12-2	TRBJ2-1	CASRLPRTSGNRVNEQFF	TGTGCAAGTCGCTTACCTCGGACTAGCGGGAATCGGGTCAATGAGCAGTTCTTC
NA	NA	TRBV7-2	TRBJ2-1	CASSLGLANYNEQFF	TGTGCCAGCAGCTTAGGGCTAGCGAACTACAATGAGCAGTTCTTC
TRBD1	NA	TRBV18	TRBJ2-6	CASSPRTGSPSGANVLTF	TGTGCCAGCTCACCCCGGACAGGTTCTCCCTCTGGGGCCAACGTCCTGACTTTC
NA	few	TRBV5-8	TRBJ2-5	CASSLLGIQETQYF	TGTGCCAGCAGCTTGTTGGGCATCCAAGAGACCCAGTACTTC
NA	NA	TRBV5-1	TRBJ2-2	CASSLREPTGELFF	TGCGCCAGCAGCTTGAGAGAGCCTACCGGGGAGCTGTTTTTT
NA	NA	TRBV18	TRBJ1-5	CASSPPPGEKPQHF	TGTGCCAGCTCACCGCCCCCGGGGGAGAAGCCCCAGCATTTT
TRBD1	NA	TRBV5-1	TRBJ1-1	CASSWTGSTTEAFF	TGCGCCAGCAGCTGGACAGGGTCAACGACTGAAGCTTTCTTT
NA	once	TRBV5-1	TRBJ1-5	CASRRGATRTGDFLNQPQHF	TGCGCCAGCCGTAGGGGTGCTACTCGGACGGGAGATTTTCTCAATCAGCCCCAGCATTTT
NA	NA	TRBV7-2	TRBJ1-5	CASSLRDSNQPQHF	TGTGCCAGCAGCCTCCGGGACAGCAATCAGCCCCAGCATTTT
NA	NA	TRBV7-9	TRBJ2-7	CASSLNYEQYF	TGTGCCAGCAGCCTCAACTACGAGCAGTACTTC
TRBD1	NA	TRBV19	TRBJ1-3	CASSPRDRSSGNTIYF	TGTGCCAGTAGTCCGAGGGACAGGAGCTCTGGAAACACCATATATTTT
TRBD1	NA	TRBV19	TRBJ1-6	CASSLAWDRNNSPLHF	TGTGCCAGTAGCCTCGCCTGGGACAGAAATAATTCACCCCTCCACTTT
TRBD1	NA	TRBV11-2	TRBJ1-1	CASSLVRGLRTEAFF	TGTGCCAGCAGCTTAGTAAGGGGGCTACGTACTGAAGCTTTCTTT
TRBD2	NA	TRBV4-2	TRBJ2-2	CASSQVGLGGTSYPGELFF	TGTGCCAGCAGCCAAGTCGGTTTGGGAGGGACTAGCTACCCCGGGGAGCTGTTTTTT
NA	NA	TRBV11-2	TRBJ2-1	CASSLEHSRYNEQFF	TGTGCCAGCAGCTTAGAACACAGCAGATACAATGAGCAGTTCTTC
NA	NA	TRBV7-9	TRBJ1-1	CASSLGTENTEAFF	TGTGCCAGCAGCTTAGGGACAGAGAACACTGAAGCTTTCTTT
TRBD2	NA	TRBV27	TRBJ2-7	CASSQTSGRGLLGEQYF	TGTGCCAGCAGTCAGACTAGCGGGAGGGGCTTATTAGGCGAGCAGTACTTC
NA	NA	TRBV18	TRBJ1-2	CASSPVSETLNGYTF	TGTGCCAGCTCACCGGTATCGGAAACTTTGAATGGCTACACCTTC
NA	few	TRBV14	TRBJ1-4	CASSEAGGKLFF	TGTGCCAGCAGTGAGGCGGGGGGAAAACTGTTTTTT
TRBD1	once	TRBV28	TRBJ2-3	CASILDRASIDTQYF	TGTGCCAGCATTCTGGACAGGGCTAGCATAGATACGCAGTATTTT
TRBD1	NA	TRBV5-5	TRBJ2-5	CASSAGKGAVTETQYF	TGTGCCAGCAGCGCCGGTAAGGGGGCGGTAACAGAGACCCAGTACTTC
TRBD1	NA	TRBV28	TRBJ1-1	CASSYLDRASVTEAFF	TGTGCCAGCAGTTATTTGGACAGGGCTAGTGTCACTGAAGCTTTCTTT
NA	NA	TRBV19	TRBJ2-5	CASTAGAGNRETQYF	TGTGCCAGTACCGCCGGGGCAGGGAATCGAGAGACCCAGTACTTC